This T cell receptor beta chain was sequenced during a study of CD8+ T cells in alopecia areata. Study-level points and caveats: Against the mouse data, patients shared TCRs less clearly, possibly for HLA reasons. Affected scalp, especially in alopecia totalis/universalis, had a higher clonality than normal scalp did. Scalp sequencing also captures normal skin's resident alphabeta T cells.

V lost 4 bases and J 7 bases, leaving 10 bases between the germline ends. Germline loops: CDR1 SEHNR, CDR2 FQNEAQ (reference sequence). The CDR3 length is 12 residues. In this sample, this clone is medium-sized. Its antigen is undetermined. Extraction and reverse transcription of RNA yielded cDNA as the sequencing template. TCRdb's table, derived via immunoSEQ multiplex PCR, lists solely in-frame clones and lacks some. The sample lists 150,000 to 200,000 clones, about 60% seen once, with 4% to 5.5% in the top ten. This sequence originates from a human donor in good health. Sequences were obtained from CD4+ T cells sorted from blood. This chain joins TRBV7-9 and TRBJ1-2; D ambiguous. Here the CDR3 DNA reads TGTGCCAGCAGCTCCAACGTCGCTGGCTACACCTTC. The encoded protein is CASSSNVAGYTF.